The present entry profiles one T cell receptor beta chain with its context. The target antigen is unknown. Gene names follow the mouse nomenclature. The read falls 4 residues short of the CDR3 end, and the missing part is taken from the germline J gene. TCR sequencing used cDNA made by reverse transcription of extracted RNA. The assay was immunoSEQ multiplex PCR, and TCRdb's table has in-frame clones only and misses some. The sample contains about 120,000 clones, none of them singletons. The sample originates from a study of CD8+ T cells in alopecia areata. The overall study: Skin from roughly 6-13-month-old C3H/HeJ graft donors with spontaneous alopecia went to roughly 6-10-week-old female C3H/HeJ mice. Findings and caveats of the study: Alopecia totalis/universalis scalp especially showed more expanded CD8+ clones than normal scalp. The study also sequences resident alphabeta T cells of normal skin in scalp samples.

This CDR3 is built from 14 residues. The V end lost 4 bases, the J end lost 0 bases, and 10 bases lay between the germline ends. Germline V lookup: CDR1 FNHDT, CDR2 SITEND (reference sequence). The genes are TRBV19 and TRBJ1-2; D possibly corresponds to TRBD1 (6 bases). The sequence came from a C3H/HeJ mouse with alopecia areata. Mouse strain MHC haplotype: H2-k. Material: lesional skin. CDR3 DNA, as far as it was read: TGTGCCAGCAGTCGGGGGGCTTCAAACTCC. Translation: CASSRGASNS. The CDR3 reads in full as CASSRGASNSDYTF.